The 31 T cell receptor beta chains below come from one sample, sequenced in a study of cytomegalovirus exposure and HLA in healthy donors. 60 Vbeta and 13 Jbeta primers were used in PCR. TCRdb's table, derived via immunoSEQ multiplex PCR, lists solely in-frame clones and lacks some. The sample carries some 190,000 clones, 80% to 90% recorded once. Sample: PBMCs. The origin of the receptors is a man aged 25-45 years in good health and CMV-seronegative.

The chain couples TRBV6-5 to TRBJ2-2; perhaps TRBD2 as D (5 bases). The CDR3 extends over 15 amino acids. Looked up from germline, CDR1 is MNHEY and CDR2 is SVGAGI. Between the trimmed V and J ends, which lost 7 bases and 0 bases, there was a span of 12 bases. The CDR3 spells CASNRDTTNTGELFF. The DNA for the CDR3 is TGTGCCAGCAACCGGGATACTACGAACACCGGGGAGCTGTTTTTT.

This chain uses TRBV7-6 with TRBJ2-5; the D is unclear. Trimming took 5 bases from V and 2 from J, leaving 12 bases between them. This CDR3 has 14 residues. The germline CDR1 and CDR2 sequences are SGHVS and FNYEAQ. The CDR3 spells CASSPLGVQETQYF. CDR3 coding DNA: TGTGCCAGCAGCCCCCTCGGAGTACAAGAGACCCAGTACTTC.

The CDR3 bases are TGCGCCAGCAGCTTGGTACAAACGAACACCGGGGAGCTGTTTTTT. Translation gives CASSLVQTNTGELFF. The chain has TRBV5-1 and TRBJ2-2; no definite D call. V dropped 0 bases and J dropped 0 bases, with 6 bases sitting between them. CDR1 and CDR2 from the germline V gene are SGHRS and YFSETQ. The CDR3 is 15 amino acids.

The chain recombines TRBV28 with TRBJ2-7; TRBD1 aligns across 9 bases. Germline trimming cut 6 bases from V and 5 bases from J; bases unmatched to any gene: 11. The CDR3 is 15 residues long. Germline CDR1 and CDR2: MDHEN and SYDVKM. CDR3 protein: CASRRSEQGAHEQYF. The DNA for the CDR3 is TGTGCCAGCAGACGTAGTGAACAGGGGGCCCACGAGCAGTACTTC. The entire variable domain, with the rest obtained from reference TRBV28 and TRBJ2-7, is as follows: DVKVTQSSRYLVKRTGEKVFLECVQDMDHENMFWYRQDPGLGLRLIYFSYDVKMKEKGDIPEGYSVSREKKERFSLILESASTNQTSMYLCASRRSEQGAHEQYFGPGTRLTVT.

This chain joins TRBV4-1 and TRBJ2-1; maybe TRBD1 (7 bases). Germline V gene lookup returns CDR1 MGHRA and CDR2 YSYEKL. Trimming cost V 7 bases and J 9 bases, with 10 bases left between them. The CDR3 is 11 residues long. CDR3 nucleotide sequence: TGCGCCAGCACCCAGGGGGGTGAGCAGTTCTTC. It is translated as CASTQGGEQFF.

The chain employs TRBV29-1 and TRBJ2-7; 10 bases are a match to TRBD1. The length of the CDR3 is 13 residues. Losses at the gene ends were 4 bases for V and 3 bases for J; bases not matched to a gene: 3. Germline V gives CDR1 SQVTM, CDR2 ANQGSEA. As DNA, the CDR3 is TGCAGCGTTGTCCGGGACAGGGGCTACGAGCAGTACTTC. It encodes CSVVRDRGYEQYF.

This clone came up once. The rearrangement links TRBV11-2 to TRBJ2-7, with D possibly being TRBD1 (5 bases). The CDR3 sequence is 16 residues long. V shed 9 bases and J shed 0 bases, with 21 bases lying between them. Germline loops: CDR1 SGHAT, CDR2 FQNNGV. CDR3 DNA: TGTGCCAGTAGCCTAACAGTGGACACGAGCTCCTACGAGCAGTACTTC. Its translation: CASSLTVDTSSYEQYF.

This chain connects TRBV25-1 to TRBJ2-7, with 15 bases fitting TRBD2. The J segment lost 6 bases and the V segment lost 6 bases, leaving 9 bases of the junction unmatched. This CDR3 contains 16 residues. Germline V CDR1 and CDR2: MGHDK, SYGVNS. The CDR3 coding sequence is TGTGCCAGCAGCGGACTAGCGGGGGGGCAATTGGGCGAGCAGTACTTC. Translating it yields CASSGLAGGQLGEQYF.

The V gene is TRBV27, the J gene TRBJ1-4; D not resolved. The germline gives CDR1 MNHEY, CDR2 SMNVEV (reference sequence). This CDR3 contains 14 residues. Trimming pared 4 bases from V and 7 bases from J, leaving 13 bases between. The CDR3 spells CASSSTEISEKLFF. CDR3 nucleotide sequence: TGTGCCAGCAGTTCCACAGAAATCAGTGAAAAACTGTTTTTT.

V gene TRBV10-2 combines with J gene TRBJ1-2; 10 bases line up with TRBD1. Germline V gene lookup returns CDR1 WSHSY and CDR2 SAAADI. The V and J ends lost 6 bases and 0 bases, in that order; junction bases with no gene match: 4. This CDR3 comprises 15 residues. The CDR3 reads CASRTGGRANYGYTF. The CDR3 nucleotides are TGCGCCAGCAGGACAGGGGGCCGCGCTAACTATGGCTACACCTTC.

The V call is TRBV6-5, the J call TRBJ1-1, with TRBD1 identical over 9 bases. The CDR3 runs 15 residues. Germline V lookup: CDR1 MNHEY, CDR2 SVGAGI. With V trimmed by 0 bases and J by 10 bases, 9 bases remained unmatched. The CDR3 loop is CASSYSSGQGRGAFF. For the CDR3, the DNA is TGTGCCAGCAGTTACTCATCGGGACAGGGTAGGGGAGCTTTCTTT.

The CDR3 loop reads CASSLARGVGAGELFF. The CDR3 DNA sequence: TGCGCCAGCAGCTTGGCCAGGGGGGTCGGGGCCGGGGAGCTGTTTTTT. This chain links TRBV5-1 with TRBJ2-2; D is perhaps TRBD1 (7 bases). The V gene's germline CDR1 is SGHRS and CDR2 YFSETQ. V lost 0 bases and J 6 bases, leaving 15 bases between the germline ends. The length of the CDR3 is 16 residues.

The genes are TRBV19 and TRBJ2-3; 9 bases match TRBD1. The CDR3 loop spans 15 amino acids. V shed 6 bases and J 0 bases; nucleotides not matched to a gene: 4. Germline V gives CDR1 LNHDA, CDR2 SQIVND (reference sequence). The CDR3 bases are TGTGCCAGTAGGGGACAGGGTTCTAGCACAGATACGCAGTATTTT. It codes for CASRGQGSSTDTQYF.

This clone was recorded once. V and J are TRBV6-6 and TRBJ2-1; D ambiguous. Per germline, CDR1 MNHNY and CDR2 SVGAGI (reference sequence). The CDR3 loop spans 12 amino acids. The germline V and J ends were trimmed by 9 bases and 8 bases, with 14 bases remaining between them. The CDR3 DNA is TGTGCCAGTTGGGCCGGCGTGGATGAGCAGTTCTTC. It is translated as CASWAGVDEQFF.

The V call is TRBV25-1, the J call TRBJ1-1, with a weak D call TRBD1 (6 bases). V lost 4 bases and J 1 base, leaving 19 bases between the germline ends. This CDR3 contains 17 residues. The germline V gene has CDR1 MGHDK and CDR2 SYGVNS. Here the CDR3 reads CASSGTGPILRNTEAFF. CDR3 bases: TGTGCCAGCAGTGGCACAGGGCCCATATTGAGGAACACTGAAGCTTTCTTT. Full variable domain (remainder filled in from reference TRBV25-1 and TRBJ1-1): EADIYQTPRYLVIGTGKKITLECSQTMGHDKMYWYQQDPGMELHLIHYSYGVNSTEKGDLSSESTVSRIRTEHFPLTLESARPSHTSQYLCASSGTGPILRNTEAFFGQGTRLTVV.

This clone came up a few times. This sequence joins TRBV11-3 and TRBJ1-1; D unclear. V was pared by 5 bases and J by 0 bases, with 4 bases between. The germline gives CDR1 SGHNT, CDR2 YENEEA. CDR3 length: 12 residues. This CDR3 reads CASSRLNTEAFF. In DNA form, the CDR3 reads TGTGCCAGCAGCCGTTTGAACACTGAAGCTTTCTTT.

This clone was counted a single time. The V call is TRBV28, the J call TRBJ1-2; a possible D gene is TRBD1 (5 bases). Germline V lookup: CDR1 MDHEN, CDR2 SYDVKM. The CDR3 runs 13 residues. V was cut by 4 bases and J by 8 bases, with 14 bases left in between. The CDR3 sequence is CASSSEDIIGYTF. CDR3 bases: TGTGCCAGCAGTTCAGAGGACATAATCGGCTACACCTTC.

The chain recombines TRBV9 with TRBJ2-5; TRBD1 matches 9 bases. CDR1 is SGDLS, CDR2 YYNGEE, per germline. With V trimmed by 4 bases and J by 4 bases, 14 bases remained unmatched. This CDR3 spans 17 amino acids. The CDR3 sequence: CASSPRWGTGSLETQYF. CDR3 nucleotides: TGTGCCAGCAGCCCAAGATGGGGGACAGGGAGCCTAGAGACCCAGTACTTC.

This chain uses TRBV29-1 with TRBJ2-7; 7 positions agree with TRBD1. After removal of 6 bases from V and 3 bases from J, the junction contained 8 bases not matched to a gene. CDR1 and CDR2 from the germline V gene are SQVTM and ANQGSEA. The CDR3 runs to 13 residues. Here the CDR3 DNA reads TGCAGCGTCAAACACCGGACAGGCTACGAGCAGTACTTC. This codes for CSVKHRTGYEQYF.

On this clone: An end of the junction differs from the germline gene, which may be a read error. The chain has TRBV7-9 and TRBJ2-2; 8 positions agree with TRBD2. The CDR3 consists of 15 residues. CDR1 SEHNR and CDR2 FQNEAQ come from the germline V gene (reference sequence). DNA of the CDR3: TGTTCCAGCAGCACGGGGCTAGCGGGCACCGGGGAGCTGTTTTTT. It codes for CSSSTGLAGTGELFF.

The chain carries TRBV4-2 and TRBJ1-2, with unresolved D. The CDR3 is 14 residues long. V was pared by 0 bases and J by 5 bases, with 10 bases between. Germline CDR1 reads LGHNA; CDR2 reads YNFKEQ. The CDR3 DNA is TGTGCCAGCAGCCAAGATTCCACCCAGTATGGCTACACCTTC. Its protein product is CASSQDSTQYGYTF.

V usage is TRBV4-3 and J usage is TRBJ1-3; TRBD1 aligns across 7 bases. V lost 8 bases and J lost 2; bases outside the gene matches: 3. Germline values: CDR1 LGHNA, CDR2 YSLEER. The CDR3 contains 13 residues. The CDR3 DNA reads as TGCGCCAGCTCGACAGGGACTGGAAACACCATATATTTT. Translated, it gives CASSTGTGNTIYF.

This clone appeared once. The gene calls are TRBV7-8 and TRBJ2-3; 11 positions match TRBD2. Germline loops: CDR1 SGHVS, CDR2 FQNEAQ. This CDR3 spans 19 amino acids. After removal of 2 bases from V and 5 bases from J, the junction contained 15 bases not matched to a gene. In nucleotides, the CDR3 is TGTGCCAGCAGCTTAATTCTCATCGTAGCGGGAGGGCCTCGAGATACGCAGTATTTT. Translating it yields CASSLILIVAGGPRDTQYF.

Note on this clone: Other nucleotide sequences in the sample specify the same CDR3. The V gene is TRBV6-5, the J gene TRBJ2-5; 10 bases are shared with TRBD2. Germline V lookup: CDR1 MNHEY, CDR2 SVGAGI. Trimming at V came to 4 bases and at J to 4 bases, leaving 9 bases not matched to a gene. The CDR3 has 16 residues. Written as DNA, the CDR3 is TGTGCCAGCAGTTGGCTAGCGGGGGTAGGGGGAGAGACCCAGTACTTC. This gives the protein CASSWLAGVGGETQYF.

The chain recombines TRBV10-1 with TRBJ1-1; a weak D match, TRBD1 (5 bases). The CDR3 sequence is 14 residues long. Germline assignment: CDR1 WNHNN and CDR2 SYGVQD (reference sequence). Trimming took off 3 bases at V and 2 bases at J, with 10 bases between the two ends. The CDR3, as DNA: TGCGCCAGCAGTGAAGACAGAACTAACACTGAAGCTTTCTTT. It is translated as CASSEDRTNTEAFF.

CDR3 coding DNA: TGTGCCAGCAGCTTGGGCAGGCTGAACACTGAAGCTTTCTTT. It encodes CASSLGRLNTEAFF. The rearrangement links TRBV5-5 to TRBJ1-1, with no clear D. The CDR3 extends over 14 amino acids. V gave up 0 bases and J gave up 0 bases, with 6 bases separating them. Germline CDR1 is SGHKS and CDR2 is YYEKEE (reference sequence).

The chain uses TRBV7-9 and TRBJ1-2; 8 bases fit TRBD1. V gave up 5 bases and J gave up 4 bases; unmatched junction bases: 9. This CDR3 comprises 15 residues. In germline, CDR1 is SEHNR, CDR2 FQNEAQ (reference sequence). The CDR3 here is CASSDRDRTVYGYTF. The CDR3 nucleotides are TGTGCCAGCAGCGACCGGGACAGGACTGTCTATGGCTACACCTTC.

The J gene is TRBJ2-1, the V gene TRBV7-8; no clear D. V shed 2 bases and J shed 2 bases, with 7 bases lying between them. Germline loops: CDR1 SGHVS, CDR2 FQNEAQ. CDR3 length: 14 residues. The CDR3 loop reads CASSLSTPYNEQFF. DNA of the CDR3: TGTGCCAGCAGCTTAAGTACTCCCTACAATGAGCAGTTCTTC.

The chain carries TRBV19 and TRBJ2-1, with 8 bases aligning to TRBD1. CDR1 LNHDA and CDR2 SQIVND come from the germline V gene (reference sequence). CDR3 size: 15 residues. V shed 5 bases and J 5 bases; nucleotides not matched to a gene: 8. The CDR3 region is CASSPDRGSHNEQFF. Here the CDR3 DNA reads TGTGCCAGTAGTCCAGACAGGGGTTCCCACAATGAGCAGTTCTTC.

This rearrangement joins TRBV7-2 to TRBJ1-5, with 9 bases fitting TRBD1. This CDR3 contains 15 residues. V lost 5 bases and J lost 4; bases outside the gene matches: 6. Germline loops: CDR1 SGHTA, CDR2 FQGNSA. As DNA, the CDR3 is TGTGCCAGCAGCCCAAGGACAGGGGCAAATCAGCCCCAGCATTTT. It translates to CASSPRTGANQPQHF.

The chain is built from TRBV2 and TRBJ1-5; maybe TRBD1 (5 bases). V lost 3 bases, J lost 6 bases, and 15 bases lay in between. This CDR3 is 15 amino acids long. CDR1 is SNHLY and CDR2 is FYNNEI in the germline V gene. The CDR3 loop is CASSDRVPFSQPQHF. The CDR3 nucleotides are TGTGCCAGCAGTGACAGGGTACCTTTCAGTCAGCCCCAGCATTTT.